The present T cell receptor (beta chain) was sequenced within a study of persistence of HIV-infected CD4 T cells. This clone was seen just once. Its antigen remains unknown. Overlapping HIV-1 Gag 15-mer peptides at approximately 0.96 ug per peptide per mL were used. Sorted nonresponding memory CD4+ T cells were CD40L-negative, CD69-negative, CD45RO-high. The immunoSEQ assay was version 4, run in survey mode. Produced via immunoSEQ multiplex PCR; TCRdb's table is partial and in-frame only. The sample contains about 40,000 clones, 75% to 85% of which appear only once. This CDR3 spans 13 amino acids. Trimming pared 2 bases from V and 1 base from J, leaving 6 bases between. CDR1 is SGHNT, CDR2 YYREEE, per germline (reference sequence).

The rearrangement joins TRBV5-4 to TRBJ1-2; unclear D gene. Specimen: CD4+ T cells sorted from PBMCs after 18-hour stimulation, collected from a patient who received antiretroviral therapy. This sequence was found in an adult man with HIV who was CMV-seropositive. The chain's CDR3 is CASSFQNNYGYTF. CDR3 DNA sequence: TGTGCCAGCAGCTTTCAAAATAACTATGGCTACACCTTC.